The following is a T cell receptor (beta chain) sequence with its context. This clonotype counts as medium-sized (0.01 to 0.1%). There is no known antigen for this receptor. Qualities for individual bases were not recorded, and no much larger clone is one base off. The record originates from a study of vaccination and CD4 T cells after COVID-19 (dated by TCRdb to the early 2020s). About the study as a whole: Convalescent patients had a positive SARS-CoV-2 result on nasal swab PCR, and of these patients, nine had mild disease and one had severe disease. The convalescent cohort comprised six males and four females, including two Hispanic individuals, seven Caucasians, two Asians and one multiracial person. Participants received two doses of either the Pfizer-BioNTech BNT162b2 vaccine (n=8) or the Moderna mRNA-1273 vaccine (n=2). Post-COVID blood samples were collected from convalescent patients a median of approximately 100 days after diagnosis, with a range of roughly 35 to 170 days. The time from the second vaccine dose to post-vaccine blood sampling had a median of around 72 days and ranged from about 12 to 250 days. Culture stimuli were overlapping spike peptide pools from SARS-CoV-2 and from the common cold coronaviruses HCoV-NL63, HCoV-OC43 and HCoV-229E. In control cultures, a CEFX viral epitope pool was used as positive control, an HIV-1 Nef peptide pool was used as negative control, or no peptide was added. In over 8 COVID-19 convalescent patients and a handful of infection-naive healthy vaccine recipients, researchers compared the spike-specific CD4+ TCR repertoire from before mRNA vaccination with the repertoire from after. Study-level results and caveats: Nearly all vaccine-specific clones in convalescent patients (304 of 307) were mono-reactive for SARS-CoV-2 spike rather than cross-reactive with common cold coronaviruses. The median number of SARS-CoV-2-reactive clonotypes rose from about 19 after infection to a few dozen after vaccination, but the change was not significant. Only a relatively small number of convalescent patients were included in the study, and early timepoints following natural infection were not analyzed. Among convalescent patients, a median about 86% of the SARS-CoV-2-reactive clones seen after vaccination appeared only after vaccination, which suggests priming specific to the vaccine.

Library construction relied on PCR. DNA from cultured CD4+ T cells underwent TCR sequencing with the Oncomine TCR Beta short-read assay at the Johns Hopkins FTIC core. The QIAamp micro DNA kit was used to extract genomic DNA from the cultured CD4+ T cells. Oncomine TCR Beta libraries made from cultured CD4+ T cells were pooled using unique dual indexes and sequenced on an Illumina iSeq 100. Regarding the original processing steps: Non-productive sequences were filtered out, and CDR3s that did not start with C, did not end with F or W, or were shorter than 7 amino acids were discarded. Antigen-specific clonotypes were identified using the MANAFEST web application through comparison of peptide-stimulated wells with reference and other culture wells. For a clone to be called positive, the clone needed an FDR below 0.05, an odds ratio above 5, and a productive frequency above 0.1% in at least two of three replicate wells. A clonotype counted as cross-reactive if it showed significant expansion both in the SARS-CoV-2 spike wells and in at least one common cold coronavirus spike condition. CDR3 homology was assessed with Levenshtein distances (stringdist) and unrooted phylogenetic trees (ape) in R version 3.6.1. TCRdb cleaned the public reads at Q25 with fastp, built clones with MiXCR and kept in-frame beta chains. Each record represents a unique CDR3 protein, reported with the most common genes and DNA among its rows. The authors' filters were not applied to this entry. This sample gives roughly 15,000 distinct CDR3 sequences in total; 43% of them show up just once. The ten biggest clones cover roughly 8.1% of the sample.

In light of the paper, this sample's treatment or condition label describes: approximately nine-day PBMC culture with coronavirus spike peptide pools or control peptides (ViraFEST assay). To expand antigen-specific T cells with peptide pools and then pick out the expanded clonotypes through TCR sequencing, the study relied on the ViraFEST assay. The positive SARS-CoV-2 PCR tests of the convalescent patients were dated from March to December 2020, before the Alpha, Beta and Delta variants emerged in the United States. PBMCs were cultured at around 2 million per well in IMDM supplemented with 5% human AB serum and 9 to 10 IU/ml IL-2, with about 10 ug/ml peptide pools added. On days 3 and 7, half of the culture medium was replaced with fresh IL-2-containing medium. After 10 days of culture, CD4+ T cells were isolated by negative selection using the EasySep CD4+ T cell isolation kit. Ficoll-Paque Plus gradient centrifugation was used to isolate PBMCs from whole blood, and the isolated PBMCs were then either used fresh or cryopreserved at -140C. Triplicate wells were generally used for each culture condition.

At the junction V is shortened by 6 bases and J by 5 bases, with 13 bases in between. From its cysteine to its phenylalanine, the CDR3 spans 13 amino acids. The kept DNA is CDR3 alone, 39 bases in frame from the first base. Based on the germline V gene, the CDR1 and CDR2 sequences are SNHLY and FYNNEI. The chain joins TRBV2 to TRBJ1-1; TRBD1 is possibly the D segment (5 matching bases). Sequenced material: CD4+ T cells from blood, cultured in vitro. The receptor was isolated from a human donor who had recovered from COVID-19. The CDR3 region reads CASRREGRTEAFF. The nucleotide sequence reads TGTGCCAGCAGACGCGAGGGGAGGACTGAAGCTTTCTTT.